The 18 T cell receptor beta chains below all came from one sample that was sequenced in a study of blood T cell repertoires in COVID-19. Only in-frame clones appear in the TCRdb table, and some are missing; sequencing was by immunoSEQ multiplex PCR. This sample yields 200,000 or so clones, of which roughly 85% are seen a single time; around 5.2% belongs to the top ten. The sequencing input was peripheral blood. The receptor set was obtained from a woman between 25 and 40 years old with acute or convalescent COVID-19.

This chain links TRBV7-9 with TRBJ2-7; 7 bases agree with TRBD1. In germline, CDR1 is SEHNR, CDR2 FQNEAQ (reference sequence). The CDR3 consists of 14 residues. Germline trimming cut 0 bases from V and 2 bases from J; bases unmatched to any gene: 1. CDR3 region: CASSLATGAYEQYF. CDR3 sequence (DNA): TGTGCCAGCAGCTTAGCTACAGGGGCCTACGAGCAGTACTTC.

The gene calls are TRBV5-1 and TRBJ1-3; tentative D call: TRBD1 (6 bases). Germline loops: CDR1 SGHRS, CDR2 YFSETQ. V was pared by 5 bases and J by 0 bases, with 12 bases between. The CDR3 contains 15 residues. Written as DNA, the CDR3 is TGCGCCAGCAGGTCGACAGGAAACTCTGGAAACACCATATATTTT. Translated: CASRSTGNSGNTIYF.

The CDR3 sequence: CASSAGGAQYF. The CDR3 DNA sequence: TGTGCCAGTAGTGCGGGCGGGGCCCAGTACTTC. V gene TRBV19 combines with J gene TRBJ2-5; D is possibly TRBD2 (6 bases). The CDR3 has 11 residues. The germline V and J ends were trimmed by 5 bases and 9 bases, with 10 bases remaining between them. In germline, CDR1 is LNHDA, CDR2 SQIVND (reference sequence). The variable domain in full, with the rest retrieved from reference TRBV19 and TRBJ2-5, is DGGITQSPKYLFRKEGQNVTLSCEQNLNHDAMYWYRQDPGQGLRLIYYSQIVNDFQKGDIAEGYSVSREKKESFPLTVTSAQKNPTAFYLCASSAGGAQYFGPGTRLLVL.

This clone was seen repeatedly, ten times or more. This chain uses TRBV28 with TRBJ2-5; D gene uncertain. The CDR3 runs to 11 residues. Germline-derived CDR1 and CDR2 are MDHEN and SYDVKM. The V and J ends lost 7 bases and 5 bases respectively, with 8 bases between them. CDR3 coding DNA: TGTGCCAGCACTGACACGGAGACCCAGTACTTC. Translated: CASTDTETQYF.

The chain uses TRBV5-4 and TRBJ1-1; TRBD1 aligns across 9 bases. V lost 4 bases to trimming and J lost 0 bases; unmatched junction nucleotides: 4. Germline assignment: CDR1 SGHNT and CDR2 YYREEE (reference sequence). The length of the CDR3 is 15 residues. CDR3 DNA sequence: TGTGCCAGCAGCACTGGACAGGGGATGAACACTGAAGCTTTCTTT. This encodes CASSTGQGMNTEAFF. Full variable domain (outside the CDR3, taken from reference TRBV5-4 and TRBJ1-1): ETGVTQSPTHLIKTRGQQVTLRCSSQSGHNTVSWYQQALGQGPQFIFQYYREEENGRGNFPPRFSGLQFPNYSSELNVNALELDDSALYLCASSTGQGMNTEAFFGQGTRLTVV.

The V and J genes are TRBV28 and TRBJ2-7; 8 bases line up with TRBD1. V lost 6 bases, J lost 0 bases, and 7 bases stayed unmatched. Germline V gene sequence: CDR1 MDHEN, CDR2 SYDVKM. This CDR3 has 15 amino acids. The CDR3 reads CASSPRTGPSYEQYF. Here the CDR3 DNA reads TGTGCCAGCAGCCCACGGACAGGGCCCTCCTACGAGCAGTACTTC.

This clone was seen more than once but under ten times. The rearrangement links TRBV6-1 to TRBJ1-5; D not resolved. Germline V lookup: CDR1 MNHNS, CDR2 SASEGT. V lost 2 bases to trimming and J lost 6 bases, with 11 bases between them. The CDR3 spans 14 residues. The CDR3 DNA is TGTGCCAGCAGTGAATCGGGGTCCCCTCAGCCCCAGCATTTT. Translating gives CASSESGSPQPQHF.

This clone has more than one count but fewer than ten. The chain employs TRBV6-5 and TRBJ2-1; 12 nucleotides agree with TRBD2. From germline, CDR1 is MNHEY and CDR2 SVGAGI. The ends lost 9 bases at V and 4 bases at J; junction bases unmatched: 4. This CDR3 is built from 14 residues. The CDR3 DNA reads as TGTGCCAGTCGACTAGCGGGAGAGTACAATGAGCAGTTCTTC. Protein sequence: CASRLAGEYNEQFF.

This chain connects TRBV30 to TRBJ2-2; D possibly corresponds to TRBD2 (6 bases). CDR1 and CDR2 from the germline V gene are GTSNPN and SVGIG (reference sequence). V gave up 2 bases and J gave up 7 bases, with 14 bases separating them. This CDR3 comprises 14 residues. The CDR3 DNA reads as TGTGCCTGGAGTAAGCAGGGACTCCACGGGGAGCTGTTTTTT. Translating gives CAWSKQGLHGELFF.

The chain employs TRBV5-1 and TRBJ1-4, with TRBD1 matching 7 bases. CDR1 is SGHRS and CDR2 is YFSETQ in the germline V gene. Trimming removed 4 bases from V and 8 bases from J; junction bases left unmatched: 14. The CDR3 is 16 amino acids. The CDR3 loop reads CASSLVTGTVGEKLFF. The CDR3 coding sequence is TGCGCCAGCAGCCTGGTCACGGGGACAGTGGGCGAAAAACTGTTTTTT.

A single count supports this clone. J is TRBJ1-2 and V is TRBV28, with TRBD1 matching over 11 bases. Trimming cost V 8 bases and J 7 bases; bases outside gene matches: 12. The CDR3 sequence is 15 residues long. The germline CDR1 and CDR2 sequences are MDHEN and SYDVKM. The CDR3 loop is CASADSGQGVGGYTF. The CDR3 DNA sequence: TGTGCCAGCGCCGACTCGGGACAGGGGGTCGGTGGCTACACCTTC.

This chain connects TRBV5-1 to TRBJ2-1; TRBD1 is a possible D gene (6 bases). V was pared by 4 bases and J by 4 bases, with 27 bases between. The CDR3 is made up of 19 amino acids. Germline V lookup: CDR1 SGHRS, CDR2 YFSETQ. DNA for the CDR3: TGCGCCAGCAGCCAACCCCCGGGACAACCTTTCTTAAATTACAATGAGCAGTTCTTC. Protein: CASSQPPGQPFLNYNEQFF.

The chain couples TRBV6-2 or TRBV6-3 to TRBJ2-3; 8 nucleotides align to TRBD1. After removal of 1 base from V and 1 base from J, the junction contained 7 bases not matched to a gene. Germline assignment: CDR1 MNHEY and CDR2 SVGEGT. There are 17 residues in the CDR3. This chain's CDR3 is CASSYFFLTGGTDTQYF. CDR3 nucleotides: TGTGCCAGCAGTTACTTTTTCCTGACAGGGGGCACAGATACGCAGTATTTT.

V and J are TRBV5-4 and TRBJ2-1; 9 bases line up with TRBD2. Germline loops: CDR1 SGHNT, CDR2 YYREEE (reference sequence). This CDR3 region has 15 residues. Trimming removed 2 bases from V and 8 bases from J; junction bases left unmatched: 8. The CDR3 reads CASSFSPSGDDEQFF. CDR3 bases: TGTGCCAGCAGCTTTTCTCCTAGCGGGGATGATGAGCAGTTCTTC.

The rearrangement joins TRBV20-1 to TRBJ1-2; no clear D. The V gene lost 1 base and the J gene lost 8 bases, with 8 bases spanning the gap. The CDR3 loop spans 11 amino acids. Germline CDR1 DFQATT, CDR2 SNEGSKA (reference sequence). The CDR3 sequence: CSARGGVGYTF. CDR3 sequence (DNA): TGCAGTGCTAGAGGAGGAGTCGGCTACACCTTC.

V is TRBV10-3 and J is TRBJ2-1, with D uncertain. V was pared by 4 bases and J by 5 bases, with 6 bases between. CDR3 length: 12 residues. Per germline, CDR1 ENHRY and CDR2 SYGVKD. In DNA, the CDR3 is TGTGCCATCAGTGGGTCCGACAATGAGCAGTTCTTC. Protein sequence: CAISGSDNEQFF.

This clone came up a few times. This rearrangement joins TRBV15 to TRBJ1-1, with 7 positions matching TRBD1. The CDR3 has 15 residues. Germline V gene data show CDR1 as LNHNV and CDR2 as YYDKDF (reference sequence). V was pared by 5 bases and J by 6 bases, with 12 bases of the junction left unmatched. Here the CDR3 DNA reads TGTGCCACCAGCGGAACCGACAGGGCTAGCGCTGAAGCTTTCTTT. Protein: CATSGTDRASAEAFF. The full variable domain, with the rest looked up from reference TRBV15 and TRBJ1-1, is DAMVIQNPRYQVTQFGKPVTLSCSQTLNHNVMYWYQQKSSQAPKLLFHYYDKDFNNEADTPDNFQSRRPNTSFCFLDIRSPGLGDTAMYLCATSGTDRASAEAFFGQGTRLTVV.

This chain joins TRBV6-5 and TRBJ2-7; 7 nucleotides agree with TRBD2. This CDR3 is built from 15 residues. Germline-derived CDR1 and CDR2 are MNHEY and SVGAGI. The junction had 8 bases not matched to a gene; V was cut back by 3 bases and J by 3 bases. The CDR3 nucleotides read TGTGCCAGCAGTTATAGGAGCGGGGCGGACTACGAGCAGTACTTC. It codes for CASSYRSGADYEQYF.